The 14 T cell receptor beta chains presented below share a single source sample, sequenced in a study of OX40 agonist ivuxolimab in advanced cancers. The protocol was immunoSEQ multiplex PCR, while the TCRdb copy is restricted to in-frame clones and leaves out a portion. The sample comprises tens of thousands of clones, roughly 80% of which are singletons, and under 2.5% rests with the top ten. The specimen comprised CD4+ or CD8+ T cells sorted from blood, sampled in a trial of the OX40 agonist ivuxolimab. These TCRs come from an adult with an advanced solid tumor such as melanoma, head and neck, liver or kidney cancer.

The J gene is TRBJ2-5, the V gene TRBV5-6; the match to TRBD1 covers 9 bases. The V segment lost 3 bases and the J segment 3 bases; nucleotides outside the gene matches: 9. The CDR3 totals 16 residues. Germline CDR1 and CDR2: SGHDT and YYEEEE. CDR3 residues: CASSSPFRTGEETQYF. CDR3 sequence (DNA): TGTGCCAGCAGCTCTCCCTTCAGGACAGGGGAAGAGACCCAGTACTTC.

This chain uses TRBV9 with TRBJ1-6; D is perhaps TRBD1 (6 bases). The CDR3 spans 14 residues. Trimming took 4 bases from V and 10 from J, leaving 15 bases between them. Germline V gene sequence: CDR1 SGDLS, CDR2 YYNGEE. CDR3 sequence (DNA): TGTGCCAGCAGCAAACGACAGGAGGGCTCACCCCTCCACTTT. This sequence encodes CASSKRQEGSPLHF.

The sample holds a few counts of this clone. The rearrangement links TRBV19 to TRBJ2-7; unclear D gene. V gave up 2 bases and J gave up 3 bases, with 11 bases separating them. The CDR3 spans 14 residues. Germline V gene lookup returns CDR1 LNHDA and CDR2 SQIVND (reference sequence). CDR3 DNA: TGTGCCAGTAGTATATACGGAAGGATCTACGAGCAGTACTTC. It encodes CASSIYGRIYEQYF.

The J gene is TRBJ2-1, the V gene TRBV7-9; D gene unclear. The V end was cut by 1 base, the J end by 5 bases, with 6 bases between. Germline CDR1 and CDR2: SEHNR and FQNEAQ (reference sequence). CDR3 length equals 13 residues. The DNA of the CDR3 is TGTGCCAGCAGCTTAGAAAGCAACAATGAGCAGTTCTTC. Amino acids: CASSLESNNEQFF.

The chain recombines TRBV5-1 with TRBJ2-2; 10 bases match TRBD2. After removal of 2 bases from V and 7 bases from J, the junction contained 11 bases not matched to a gene. There are 17 residues in the CDR3. Germline CDR1 SGHRS, CDR2 YFSETQ. CDR3 sequence reads: CASSFPGLASEGGELFF. CDR3 nucleotides: TGCGCCAGCAGCTTCCCGGGACTAGCGAGTGAGGGCGGGGAGCTGTTTTTT. The whole variable domain, filled in from reference TRBV5-1 and TRBJ2-2, reads KAGVTQTPRYLIKTRGQQVTLSCSPISGHRSVSWYQQTPGQGLQFLFEYFSETQRNKGNFPGRFSGRQFSNSRSEMNVSTLELGDSALYLCASSFPGLASEGGELFFGEGSRLTVL.

The V call is TRBV25-1, the J call TRBJ2-5; 10 bases line up with TRBD2. CDR3 length: 13 amino acids. Trimming removed 5 bases from V and 4 bases from J; junction bases left unmatched: 1. Germline values: CDR1 MGHDK, CDR2 SYGVNS. The CDR3 loop is CASSLAGGETQYF. The CDR3 bases are TGTGCCAGCAGTTTAGCGGGGGGAGAGACCCAGTACTTC.

The rearrangement joins TRBV28 to TRBJ1-1, with D maybe TRBD1 (5 bases). Trimming left V 3 bases short and J 7 bases short, with 9 bases between. In germline, CDR1 is MDHEN, CDR2 SYDVKM. The CDR3 spans 12 residues. The CDR3 DNA follows: TGTGCCAGCAGTTTTGGACAAAATGAAGCTTTCTTT. It specifies CASSFGQNEAFF. Filled out from reference TRBV28 and TRBJ1-1, the complete variable domain reads DVKVTQSSRYLVKRTGEKVFLECVQDMDHENMFWYRQDPGLGLRLIYFSYDVKMKEKGDIPEGYSVSREKKERFSLILESASTNQTSMYLCASSFGQNEAFFGQGTRLTVV.

The chain employs TRBV7-8 and TRBJ2-2; TRBD1 aligns across 7 bases. V lost 0 bases to trimming and J lost 3 bases; unmatched junction nucleotides: 4. Looked up from germline, CDR1 is SGHVS and CDR2 is FQNEAQ. This CDR3 has 16 amino acids. The CDR3 coding sequence is TGTGCCAGCAGCTTAGCCCCCAGGGGGTACACCGGGGAGCTGTTTTTT. It specifies CASSLAPRGYTGELFF.

V usage is TRBV28 and J usage is TRBJ2-1, with 14 nucleotides matching TRBD2. The CDR3 loop spans 20 amino acids. Looked up from germline, CDR1 is MDHEN and CDR2 is SYDVKM. With 6 bases clipped from V and 0 bases from J, the junction kept 13 bases outside the gene matches. The CDR3 DNA follows: TGTGCCAGCAGCCCCTTCCACGTTGGGACTAGCGGGAGCTCCTACAATGAGCAGTTCTTC. Residues: CASSPFHVGTSGSSYNEQFF.

To note about this clone: At one of its ends the junction is not consistent with the germline gene, which may arise from a read error. V gene TRBV5-1 combines with J gene TRBJ1-4; D remains ambiguous. The CDR3 is 13 residues long. Germline values: CDR1 SGHRS, CDR2 YFSETQ. CDR3 residues: CASSLRNGEKLFF. The CDR3 DNA reads TGTGCCAGCAGCTTGAGGAATGGAGAAAAACTGTTTTTT.

The V call is TRBV7-3, the J call TRBJ1-1; weak D call: TRBD1 (5 bases). Trimming shortened V by 0 bases and J by 1 base, and 15 bases separated the two germline ends. CDR3 length: 17 residues. The V gene's germline CDR1 is SGHTA and CDR2 FQGTGA. The CDR3 region is CASSLTSAREGNTEAFF. The DNA for the CDR3 is TGTGCCAGCAGCTTAACCTCTGCCAGGGAAGGGAACACTGAAGCTTTCTTT.

This clone was seen once. This chain connects TRBV4-2 to TRBJ2-3; 9 bases line up with TRBD1. The germline V gene encodes CDR1 LGHNA and CDR2 YNFKEQ. The CDR3 has 16 residues. Trimming removed 2 bases from V and 2 bases from J; junction bases left unmatched: 5. The CDR3 DNA reads TGTGCCAGCAGCCAACCGACAGGGGGTGTCACAGATACGCAGTATTTT. Protein product: CASSQPTGGVTDTQYF.

The chain is built from TRBV5-1 and TRBJ2-2; D is undetermined. The CDR3 contains 15 residues. The germline V gene encodes CDR1 SGHRS and CDR2 YFSETQ. V lost 0 bases to trimming and J lost 6 bases, with 12 bases between them. The CDR3 loop is CASSLASAVPGELFF. The CDR3 region has the DNA TGCGCCAGCAGCTTGGCATCTGCGGTCCCCGGGGAGCTGTTTTTT.

With respect to this clone: Other DNA sequences of this sample code for an identical CDR3. The genes are TRBV28 and TRBJ2-3; D may be TRBD1 (5 bases). CDR1 MDHEN and CDR2 SYDVKM come from the germline V gene. Trimming took off 5 bases at V and 1 base at J, with 7 bases between the two ends. The length of the CDR3 is 13 residues. The CDR3 protein is CASSQQGTDTQYF. The CDR3 coding sequence is TGTGCCAGCAGTCAACAGGGCACAGATACGCAGTATTTT.